The rows below give T cell receptor beta chains drawn from one sample of a study of patients and donors after allogeneic stem cell transplantation. TCRdb redid the calling of the RT-PCR reads with MiXCR, one entry per CDR3 protein. Among about 960,000 distinct CDR3 sequences listed, more than 15% were seen once. Material: blood, either unsorted or a sorted T cell fraction (not recorded which). These receptors all come from a human donor who was either an allogeneic HSCT recipient or a stem cell or donor lymphocyte infusion donor (not recorded which). It is not recorded whose cells these are; they may come from a transplant donor. The CDR3 runs from the conserved cysteine through the conserved F or W. The D gene is left open where the match is weak. Clone sizes are given selectively: once, few, many, or a class where the clone is expanded.

-	-	TRBV11-2	TRBJ1-1	TGTGCCAGCAGCTTAGCTGGGAGCACTGAAGTTTTCTTT	CASSLAGSTEVFF
TRBD2	-	TRBV29-1	TRBJ2-1	TGCAGCGTTGTAGCGGGGGGGGTCGAGCAGTTCTTC	CSVVAGGVEQFF
TRBD1	-	TRBV5-1	TRBJ2-2	TGCGCCAGCAGCCCCGACAGGGGGGAAGTCGCCGGGGAGCTGTTTTTT	CASSPDRGEVAGELFF
TRBD2	many	TRBV3-1	TRBJ2-7	TGTGCCAGCAGCTTTAGCGGGAGAGGCCCCCGCGAGCAGTACTTC	CASSFSGRGPREQYF
TRBD1	few	TRBV20-1	TRBJ1-5	TGCAGTGCTGCACAGGGGAACCAGCCCCAGCATTTT	CSAAQGNQPQHF
-	few	TRBV21-1	TRBJ2-4	TGTGCCAGCAGCGCCCCGGGGGGACAGGAGATTGGGGTAAACATTCAGTACTTC	CASSAPGGQEIGVNIQYF
TRBD2	few	TRBV7-9	TRBJ2-7	TGTGCCAGCAGCTTATCGGGGGGTCCAAAGTCCTACGAGCAGTACTTC	CASSLSGGPKSYEQYF
-	-	TRBV7-2	TRBJ1-1	TGTGCCAGCAGCTTAGTCTGGCAGATTGAAGCTTTCTTT	CASSLVWQIEAFF
-	many	TRBV4-1	TRBJ2-7	TGCGCCAGCAGCCAAGGTCTCTACTACGAGCAGTACTTC	CASSQGLYYEQYF
-	-	TRBV27	TRBJ1-1	TGTGCCAGCAGAGGCGTAGTGAACACTGAAGCTTTCTTT	CASRGVVNTEAFF
-	-	TRBV11-1	TRBJ2-3	TGTGCCAGCAGCTTTCTGGGGGAGTCAGATACGCAGTATTTT	CASSFLGESDTQYF
-	once	TRBV27	TRBJ2-7	TGTGCCAGCAATACCCAAGGGAGGTTTTACGAGCAGTACTTC	CASNTQGRFYEQYF
-	once	TRBV5-1	TRBJ2-5	TGCGCCAGCAAAGCCCCATCTACCGGGATCCAGGCGGGGACCCAGTACTTC	CASKAPSTGIQAGTQYF
TRBD1	-	TRBV12-3/TRBV12-4	TRBJ1-2	TGTGCCAGCAGTCCATCGGACAGGTCCGAGAGCTACACCTTC	CASSPSDRSESYTF
-	few	TRBV2	TRBJ2-3	TGTGCCACCGCGCTAGACTTCACAGATACGCAGTATTTT	CATALDFTDTQYF
-	-	TRBV7-3	TRBJ2-2	TGTGCCAGCAGCGCCGTTGGAGGGGCCGGGGAGCTGTTTTTT	CASSAVGGAGELFF
-	-	TRBV7-9	TRBJ2-5	TGTGCCAGCAGCTCCGCCCCCCCGCGGGGAGATCCAGAGACCCAGTACTTC	CASSSAPPRGDPETQYF
-	-	TRBV27	TRBJ2-1	TGTGCCAGCAGTTTCTCCGAAACCTACAATGAGCAGTTCTTC	CASSFSETYNEQFF
TRBD2	-	TRBV28	TRBJ2-3	TGTGCCAGCAGTTTTCGGATTGGACTAGCGGAAATGACAGATACGCAGTATTTT	CASSFRIGLAEMTDTQYF
-	few	TRBV12-3/TRBV12-4	TRBJ1-6	TGTGCCAGCAGTTCTGTGCAGTCCAATTCACCCCTCCACTTT	CASSSVQSNSPLHF
-	-	TRBV15	TRBJ1-4	TGTGCCACCAGCAGAGATCGGAGGGATGAAAAACTGTTTTTT	CATSRDRRDEKLFF
TRBD2	-	TRBV20-1	TRBJ2-3	TGCAGTGCTACTGGCCTAGCGGGGGGTAGACGCACAGATACGCAGTATTTT	CSATGLAGGRRTDTQYF
-	few	TRBV4-1	TRBJ2-7	TGCGCCAGCAGCCAAGATGACAGAGGGTTCCTCGAGCAGTACTTC	CASSQDDRGFLEQYF
TRBD1	few	TRBV5-1	TRBJ2-6	TGCGCCAGCAGCACCGACAGGGGATCTGGGGCCAACGTCCTGACTTTC	CASSTDRGSGANVLTF
-	many	TRBV5-1	TRBJ2-1	TGCGCCAGCAGCTTGGATCCCTTAAGAAATGAGCAGTTCTTC	CASSLDPLRNEQFF
-	few	TRBV20-1	TRBJ2-3	TGCAGTGCTAGAGATATTTTAAGGGATACGCAGTATTTT	CSARDILRDTQYF
-	-	TRBV12-3/TRBV12-4	TRBJ1-3	TGTGCCAGCAGTTCGCAACGGCTGCGGGACACCATATATTTT	CASSSQRLRDTIYF
TRBD2	-	TRBV20-1	TRBJ2-3	TGCAGTGCTAGTCCTCTAGCGGAGAGGACAGATACGCAGTATTTT	CSASPLAERTDTQYF
-	few	TRBV9	TRBJ1-4	TGTGCCAGCAGCGTGAGGACTAATGAAAAACTGTTTTTT	CASSVRTNEKLFF
TRBD2	-	TRBV20-1	TRBJ2-3	TGCAGTGCCGGGACTAGCGGGGGACCAGATACGCAGTATTTT	CSAGTSGGPDTQYF
TRBD2	few	TRBV20-1	TRBJ2-3	TGCAGTGCTGAGCGGGAGGGTCGAGATACGCAGTATTTT	CSAEREGRDTQYF
-	few	TRBV30	TRBJ2-3	TGTGCCTGGGTCACAGATACGCAGTATTTT	CAWVTDTQYF
-	-	TRBV2	TRBJ2-1	TGTGCCAGCAGTGGGGAGCGTAGCTCCTACAATGAGCAGTTCTTC	CASSGERSSYNEQFF
-	many	TRBV12-3/TRBV12-4	TRBJ2-1	TGTGCCAGCAGTTTCAGGGATGAGCAGTTCTTC	CASSFRDEQFF
TRBD1	-	TRBV5-5	TRBJ1-6	TGTGCCAGCACCCCCGGGACAGGGGTTAGTTCACCCCTCCACTTT	CASTPGTGVSSPLHF
-	-	TRBV5-6	TRBJ1-1	TGTGCCAGCAGCCCGGGGACTGCCGTGACTGAAGCTTTCTTT	CASSPGTAVTEAFF
-	-	TRBV3-1	TRBJ2-7	TGTGCCAGCAGCCAGGGGGACGTAGTAGCCTACGAGCAGTACTTC	CASSQGDVVAYEQYF
TRBD1	-	TRBV4-2	TRBJ1-3	TGTGCCAGCAGCCCCCGACAGGGGTCTTCTTCTGGAAACACCATATATTTT	CASSPRQGSSSGNTIYF
-	-	TRBV10-3	TRBJ2-3	TGTGCCATCACAGGGCCTGGGTCTTCAGATACGCAGTATTTT	CAITGPGSSDTQYF
TRBD1	-	TRBV7-9	TRBJ2-5	TGTGCCAGCCTGGGACAGAAAGAGACCCAGTACTTC	CASLGQKETQYF
-	-	TRBV11-2	TRBJ2-1	TGTGCCAGCAGCTTAGTTGAGGTGAGGAATGAGCAGTTCTTC	CASSLVEVRNEQFF
-	-	TRBV9	TRBJ1-3	TGTGCCAGCAGCGTAGATCGCGAGGACTCTGGAAACACCATATATTTT	CASSVDREDSGNTIYF
-	-	TRBV6-1	TRBJ1-4	TGTGCCAGCAGCCAAAAAAGGGCAGGGGATGAAAAACTGTTTTTT	CASSQKRAGDEKLFF
-	-	TRBV12-3/TRBV12-4	TRBJ1-6	TGTGCCAGCAGTTTAGAGGATAATTCACCCCTCCACTTT	CASSLEDNSPLHF
-	-	TRBV11-2	TRBJ1-1	TGTGCCAGCAGCCCCGACACTCCCCGAGTAGGAGCTTTCTTT	CASSPDTPRVGAFF
-	-	TRBV7-2	TRBJ1-3	TGTGCCAGCAGCTTAGATGCCCACTCTGGAAACACCATATATTTT	CASSLDAHSGNTIYF
TRBD2	-	TRBV12-3/TRBV12-4	TRBJ2-1	TGTGCCAGCAAAACTTTATGGGGGGGGAAATACAATGAGCAGTTCTTC	CASKTLWGGKYNEQFF
TRBD1	few	TRBV3-1	TRBJ1-1	TGTGCCAGCAGGCCGGGACAGCAGGGAACTGAAGCTTTCTTT	CASRPGQQGTEAFF
-	-	TRBV27	TRBJ1-6	TGTGCCAGCAGTGAAAACCCGGAGAGACCCCTCCACTTT	CASSENPERPLHF
-	-	TRBV7-9	TRBJ2-2	TGTGCCAGCACCAACTACGGGGAGCTGTTTTTT	CASTNYGELFF
-	few	TRBV4-2	TRBJ1-1	TGTGCCAGCAGCGACGCCGGGATTTACACTGAAGCTTTCTTT	CASSDAGIYTEAFF
-	few	TRBV6-5	TRBJ2-2	TGTGCCACCATCAACACCGGGGAGCTGTTTTTT	CATINTGELFF
-	-	TRBV29-1	TRBJ1-1	TGCAGCGGAAAAACAGGTTTGAACACTGAAGCTTTCTTT	CSGKTGLNTEAFF
-	-	TRBV7-6	TRBJ2-5	TGTGCCAGCAGCCCGGCCCTGATATCGACCCAAACCCAGTACTTC	CASSPALISTQTQYF